The clone carrying this T cell receptor beta chain was counted only a few times. The data belong to a study of blood T cell repertoires in COVID-19. Study details: Specimens from acute and convalescent COVID-19 originated in the United States, Italy and Spain. PBMCs, B-cell-depleted T cells, or T cells provided the cDNA or gDNA that made up the material.

The CDR3 is made up of 15 amino acids. Trimming shortened V by 0 bases and J by 6 bases, and 12 bases separated the two germline ends. The germline V gene has CDR1 SGHRS and CDR2 YFSETQ. In the original workflow: Reference gene primer amplification gave estimated nucleated cell counts. Measured with immunoSEQ multiplex PCR; TCRdb has only the in-frame clones, and not every one. D and trimming come from the DNA, and the V and J calls and clone size come from that table. The table includes around 250,000 clones, roughly nine tenths detected once. This clonotype originated in a woman aged 40 to 50 who had recovered from COVID-19. J is TRBJ2-2 and V is TRBV5-1; D is perhaps TRBD1 (6 bases). The sample was peripheral blood. The CDR3 sequence: CASSLAGTPPGELFF. CDR3 in DNA: TGCGCCAGCAGCTTGGCCGGGACACCGCCCGGGGAGCTGTTTTTT.